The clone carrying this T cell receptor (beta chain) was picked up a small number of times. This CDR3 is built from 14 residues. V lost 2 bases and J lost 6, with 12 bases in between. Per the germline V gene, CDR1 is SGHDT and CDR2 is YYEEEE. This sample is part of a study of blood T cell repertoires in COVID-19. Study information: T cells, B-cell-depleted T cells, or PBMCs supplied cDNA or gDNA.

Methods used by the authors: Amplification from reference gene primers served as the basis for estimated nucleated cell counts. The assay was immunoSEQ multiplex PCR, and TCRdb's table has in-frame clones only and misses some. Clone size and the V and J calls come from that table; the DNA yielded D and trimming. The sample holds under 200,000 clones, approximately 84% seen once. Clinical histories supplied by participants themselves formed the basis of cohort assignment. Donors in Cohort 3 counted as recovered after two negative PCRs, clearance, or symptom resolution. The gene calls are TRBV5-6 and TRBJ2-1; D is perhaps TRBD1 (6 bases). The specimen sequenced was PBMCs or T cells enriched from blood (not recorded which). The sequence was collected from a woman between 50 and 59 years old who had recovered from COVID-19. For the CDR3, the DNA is TGTGCCAGCAGCTTCGCCACAGGGTCCAATGAGCAGTTCTTC. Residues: CASSFATGSNEQFF.